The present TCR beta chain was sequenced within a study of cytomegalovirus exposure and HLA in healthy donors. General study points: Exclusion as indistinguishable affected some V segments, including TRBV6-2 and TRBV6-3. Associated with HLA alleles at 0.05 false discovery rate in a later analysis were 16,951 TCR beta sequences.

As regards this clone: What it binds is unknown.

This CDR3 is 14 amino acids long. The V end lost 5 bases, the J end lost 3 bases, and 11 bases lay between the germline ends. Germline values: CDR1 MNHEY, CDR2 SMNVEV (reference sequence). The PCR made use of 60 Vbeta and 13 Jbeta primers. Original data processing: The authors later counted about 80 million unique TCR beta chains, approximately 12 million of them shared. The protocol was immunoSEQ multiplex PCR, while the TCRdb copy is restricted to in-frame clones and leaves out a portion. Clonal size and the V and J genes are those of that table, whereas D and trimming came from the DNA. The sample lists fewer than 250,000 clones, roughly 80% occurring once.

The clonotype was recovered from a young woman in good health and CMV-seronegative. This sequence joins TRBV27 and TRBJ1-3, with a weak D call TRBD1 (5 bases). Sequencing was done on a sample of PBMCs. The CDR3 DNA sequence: TGTGCCAGCAGTCCCGCGGGGGGTGGAAACACCATATATTTT. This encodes CASSPAGGGNTIYF.